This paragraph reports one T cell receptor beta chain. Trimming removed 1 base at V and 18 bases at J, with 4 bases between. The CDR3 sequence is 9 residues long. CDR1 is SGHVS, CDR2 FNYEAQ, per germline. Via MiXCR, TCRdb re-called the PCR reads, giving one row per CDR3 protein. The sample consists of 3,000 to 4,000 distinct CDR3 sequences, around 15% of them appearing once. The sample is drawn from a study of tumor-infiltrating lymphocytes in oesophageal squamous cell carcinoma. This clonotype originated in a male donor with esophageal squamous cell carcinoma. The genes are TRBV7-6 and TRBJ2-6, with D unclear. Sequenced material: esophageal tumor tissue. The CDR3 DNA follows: TGTGCCAGCAGCTTAGGGGGGACTTTC. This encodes CASSLGGTF.